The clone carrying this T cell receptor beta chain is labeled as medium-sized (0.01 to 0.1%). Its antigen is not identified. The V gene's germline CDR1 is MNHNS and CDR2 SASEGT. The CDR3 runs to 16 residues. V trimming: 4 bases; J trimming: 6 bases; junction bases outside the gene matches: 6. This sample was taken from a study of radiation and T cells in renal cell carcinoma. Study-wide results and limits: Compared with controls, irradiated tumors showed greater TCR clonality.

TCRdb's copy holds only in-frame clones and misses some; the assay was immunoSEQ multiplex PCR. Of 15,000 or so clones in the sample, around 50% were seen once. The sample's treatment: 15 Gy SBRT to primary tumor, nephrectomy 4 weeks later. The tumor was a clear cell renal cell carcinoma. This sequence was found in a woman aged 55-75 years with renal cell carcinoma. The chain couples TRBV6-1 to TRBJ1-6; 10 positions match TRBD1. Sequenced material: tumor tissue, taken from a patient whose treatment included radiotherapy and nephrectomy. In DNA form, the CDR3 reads TGTGCCAGCAGTGCCCCCGGGACAGGGGTTAATTCACCCCTCCACTTT. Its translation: CASSAPGTGVNSPLHF.